This T cell receptor (beta chain) was sequenced for a study of T cell repertoires in cytomegalovirus infection. In the study overall: CMV epitopes used comprised recently identified HLA-C-restricted ones and well-studied HLA-B-restricted ones. It was the public TCR beta signatures that indicated both CMV infection and matching HLA type.

TCRdb processed the reads anew with MiXCR; each CDR3 protein has one entry. The data contain 360,000 or so distinct CDR3 sequences, approximately 35% of them seen just once; the ten biggest clones take up 13%. The CDR3 has 17 amino acids. Germline-derived CDR1 and CDR2 are SGHTA and FQGTGA. V was shortened by 1 base and J by 2 bases, with 17 bases between the two germline ends. Study results and limitations: In two of eight donors, the top clonotype was HLA-C-restricted CMV-specific. Individuals carrying CMV plus the relevant HLA were identified by cumulative frequency of public TCR beta families.

Of note for this clonotype: Its antigen is unknown.

Source: cultured PBMCs, taken from culture after CMV antigen stimulation. The chain combines TRBV7-3 with TRBJ2-5; D perhaps matches TRBD2 (6 bases). The source of this sequence is a human donor in good health (CMV status not recorded). Some clones in this sample may be carry-over from other donors' samples. CDR3 region: CASSLSPLTRGQETQYF. For the CDR3, the DNA is TGTGCCAGCAGCTTAAGCCCGCTGACTAGAGGGCAAGAGACCCAGTACTTC.